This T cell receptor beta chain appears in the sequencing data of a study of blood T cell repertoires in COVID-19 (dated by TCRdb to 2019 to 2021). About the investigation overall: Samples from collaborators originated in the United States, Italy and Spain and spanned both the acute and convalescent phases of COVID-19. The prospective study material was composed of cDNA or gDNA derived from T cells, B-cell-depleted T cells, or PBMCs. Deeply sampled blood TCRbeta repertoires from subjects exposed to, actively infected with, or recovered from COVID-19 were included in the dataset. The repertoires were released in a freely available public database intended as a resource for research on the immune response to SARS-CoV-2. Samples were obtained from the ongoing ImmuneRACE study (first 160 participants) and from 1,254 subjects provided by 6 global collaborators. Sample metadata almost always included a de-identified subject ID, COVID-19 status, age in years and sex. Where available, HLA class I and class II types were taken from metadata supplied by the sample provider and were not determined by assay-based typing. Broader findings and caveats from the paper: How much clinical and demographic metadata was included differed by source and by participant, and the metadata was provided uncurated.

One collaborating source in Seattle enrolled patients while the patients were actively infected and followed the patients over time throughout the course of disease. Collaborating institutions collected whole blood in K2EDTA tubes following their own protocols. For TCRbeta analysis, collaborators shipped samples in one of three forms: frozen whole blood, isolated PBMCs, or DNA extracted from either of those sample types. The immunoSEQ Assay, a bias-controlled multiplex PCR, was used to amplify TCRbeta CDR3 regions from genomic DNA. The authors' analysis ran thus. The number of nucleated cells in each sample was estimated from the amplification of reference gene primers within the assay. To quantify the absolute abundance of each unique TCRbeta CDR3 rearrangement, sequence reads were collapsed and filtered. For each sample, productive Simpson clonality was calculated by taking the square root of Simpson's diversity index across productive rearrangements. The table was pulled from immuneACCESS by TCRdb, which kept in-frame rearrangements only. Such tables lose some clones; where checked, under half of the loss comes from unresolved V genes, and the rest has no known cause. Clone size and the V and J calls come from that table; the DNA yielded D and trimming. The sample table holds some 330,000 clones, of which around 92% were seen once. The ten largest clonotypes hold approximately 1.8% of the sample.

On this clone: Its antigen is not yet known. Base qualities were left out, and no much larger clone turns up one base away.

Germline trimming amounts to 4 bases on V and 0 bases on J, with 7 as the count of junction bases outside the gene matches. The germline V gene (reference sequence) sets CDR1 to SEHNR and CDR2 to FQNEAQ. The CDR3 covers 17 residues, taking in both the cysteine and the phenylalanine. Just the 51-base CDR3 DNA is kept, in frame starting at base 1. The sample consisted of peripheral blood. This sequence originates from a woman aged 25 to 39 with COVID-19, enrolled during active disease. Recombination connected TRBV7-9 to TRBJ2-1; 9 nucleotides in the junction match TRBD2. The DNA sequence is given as TGTGCCAGCAGCTCGCGGGGGGGCCTGAGCTCCTACAATGAGCAGTTCTTC. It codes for CASSSRGGLSSYNEQFF.